This T cell receptor (beta chain) emerged from a study of blood T cell repertoires in COVID-19. Study-level background: COVID-19 samples from acute and convalescent phases originated in the United States, Italy and Spain.

The V gene lost 4 bases and the J gene lost 0 bases, with 16 bases spanning the gap. From germline, CDR1 is SGHTA and CDR2 FQGNSA. The CDR3 is 16 residues long. Enrollment of patients from Seattle took place during active infection, with longitudinal follow-up. Under the authors' procedure: Using reference gene primer amplification, nucleated cell counts were estimated. Data came from immunoSEQ multiplex PCR; TCRdb stores just in-frame clones and leaves some out. The D gene and trimming were derived from the DNA, and the V and J assignments and clone size from that table. This sample has roughly 440,000 clones; approximately 89% occur once, and the top ten carry around 12%.

This chain joins TRBV7-2 and TRBJ2-7; D might be TRBD1 (6 bases). What was sequenced was peripheral blood. This sequence originates from a woman aged 45-59 years with COVID-19, enrolled during active disease. In DNA form, the CDR3 reads TGTGCCAGCAGCTGGGGGCCTTCCAGGGCCTCCTACGAGCAGTACTTC. Residues: CASSWGPSRASYEQYF.